These 20 T cell receptor beta chains came from one sample sequenced in a study of blood T cell repertoires in COVID-19. Clones were sequenced by immunoSEQ multiplex PCR, and TCRdb holds only the in-frame ones, with some missing. The sample consists of 120,000 to 150,000 clones, about 87% of them appearing once. Source material: peripheral blood. Receptor source: a woman between 50 and 59 years old with active or convalescent COVID-19.

The V and J genes are TRBV4-1 and TRBJ1-1; TRBD1 might be the D (5 bases). Trimming pared 3 bases from V and 1 base from J, leaving 18 bases between. This CDR3 has 17 amino acids. Germline CDR1 is MGHRA and CDR2 is YSYEKL. The CDR3 nucleotides are TGCGCCAGCAGCCAGGGGCCTGGTCCGACGGCGAACACTGAAGCTTTCTTT. Translation: CASSQGPGPTANTEAFF.

This chain joins TRBV5-4 and TRBJ1-2, with D tentatively TRBD1 (5 bases). Germline V gene sequence: CDR1 SGHNT, CDR2 YYREEE (reference sequence). V lost 2 bases, J lost 2 bases, and 10 bases lay in between. This CDR3 is 14 amino acids long. CDR3 in DNA: TGTGCCAGCAGCTTCGGGGGGGAGAACTATGGCTACACCTTC. Its protein product is CASSFGGENYGYTF.

V usage is TRBV4-2 and J usage is TRBJ2-7, with D possibly matching TRBD2 (5 bases). CDR3 length equals 17 residues. Germline V gene sequence: CDR1 LGHNA, CDR2 YNFKEQ. V lost 4 bases and J 0 bases, leaving 19 bases between the germline ends. The CDR3 DNA follows: TGTGCCAGCAGCCCCCTGGTCTCTAGCCAGACCTCCTACGAGCAGTACTTC. Translated, it gives CASSPLVSSQTSYEQYF.

DNA for the CDR3: TGCAGCGCCGACGGGGGTACTGAAGCTTTCTTT. Amino acid sequence: CSADGGTEAFF. The chain joins TRBV29-1 to TRBJ1-1; weak D call: TRBD1 (5 bases). This CDR3 has 11 amino acids. The V gene lost 7 bases and the J gene lost 5 bases, with 11 bases spanning the gap. The V gene's germline CDR1 is SQVTM and CDR2 ANQGSEA.

V and J are TRBV4-1 and TRBJ2-3, with TRBD1 identical over 10 bases. After removal of 3 bases from V and 6 bases from J, the junction contained 9 bases not matched to a gene. Germline V gene sequence: CDR1 MGHRA, CDR2 YSYEKL. The CDR3 contains 16 residues. As DNA, the CDR3 is TGCGCCAGCAGCCATCAACCGGGACAGGGGATGGATACGCAGTATTTT. Encoded protein: CASSHQPGQGMDTQYF.

The chain joins TRBV7-9 to TRBJ2-7, with 9 bases that match TRBD1. J was trimmed by 5 bases and V by 2 bases; bases with no gene match: 4. The CDR3 extends over 14 amino acids. In germline, CDR1 is SEHNR, CDR2 FQNEAQ (reference sequence). CDR3 amino acids: CASSLTTGGHEQYF. The CDR3 DNA sequence: TGTGCCAGCAGCTTAACCACAGGGGGCCACGAGCAGTACTTC.

This clone is a singleton in its sample. This chain links TRBV15 with TRBJ1-1; D not certain. Trimming cost V 6 bases and J 7 bases, with 15 bases left between them. Germline V gene data show CDR1 as LNHNV and CDR2 as YYDKDF (reference sequence). The CDR3 length is 13 residues. The CDR3 region has the DNA TGTGCCACCAGTTGGGAGAGAGCCAGTGAAGCTTTCTTT. Translated: CATSWERASEAFF.

V usage is TRBV5-1 and J usage is TRBJ2-1, with 13 positions matching TRBD2. Unmatched junction bases numbered 10, after V lost 6 bases and J lost 1 base. CDR1 is SGHRS and CDR2 is YFSETQ in the germline V gene. The CDR3 extends over 18 amino acids. The CDR3 DNA follows: TGCGCCAGCAAAGGACTAGCGGGAGACCAGCCTTCCTACAATGAGCAGTTCTTC. This sequence encodes CASKGLAGDQPSYNEQFF.

The chain couples TRBV29-1 to TRBJ2-3, with TRBD1 as a possible D gene (6 bases). The V and J ends lost 6 bases and 4 bases respectively, with 11 bases between them. Germline V gene sequence: CDR1 SQVTM, CDR2 ANQGSEA. The CDR3 runs to 12 residues. The CDR3 here is CSVARGADTQYF. The DNA of the CDR3 is TGCAGCGTAGCCAGGGGCGCAGATACGCAGTATTTT.

The rearrangement joins TRBV27 to TRBJ2-5, with TRBD1 matching over 8 bases. V was clipped by 2 bases and J by 5 bases; unmatched bases: 7. Per the germline V gene, CDR1 is MNHEY and CDR2 is SMNVEV (reference sequence). This CDR3 spans 15 amino acids. CDR3 loop: CASSLGQGARETQYF. The CDR3 DNA follows: TGTGCCAGCAGTTTAGGGCAGGGGGCTAGGGAGACCCAGTACTTC.

This clone was counted only a few times. V is TRBV3-1 (or the pseudogene TRBV3-2) and J is TRBJ1-1, with D unresolved. The CDR3 loop spans 12 amino acids. V was shortened by 2 bases and J by 7 bases, with 8 bases between the two germline ends. Germline V gene lookup returns CDR1 LGHDT and CDR2 YNNKEL (reference sequence). DNA for the CDR3: TGTGCCAGCAGCCAAAGCCGGGTTGAAGCTTTCTTT. This encodes CASSQSRVEAFF.

J is TRBJ2-5 and V is TRBV5-1; a possible D gene is TRBD1 (5 bases). There are 13 residues in the CDR3. Per germline, CDR1 SGHRS and CDR2 YFSETQ. V lost 0 bases and J lost 2, with 5 bases in between. The CDR3 region has the DNA TGCGCCAGCAGCTTGGAGGGGCAAGAGACCCAGTACTTC. Translated, it gives CASSLEGQETQYF. The full variable domain, completed using reference TRBV5-1 and TRBJ2-5, is KAGVTQTPRYLIKTRGQQVTLSCSPISGHRSVSWYQQTPGQGLQFLFEYFSETQRNKGNFPGRFSGRQFSNSRSEMNVSTLELGDSALYLCASSLEGQETQYFGPGTRLLVL.

The genes are TRBV9 and TRBJ2-2; 7 nucleotides match TRBD1. Germline loops: CDR1 SGDLS, CDR2 YYNGEE. Trimming cost V 4 bases and J 2 bases; bases outside gene matches: 8. CDR3 length equals 16 residues. The CDR3 DNA is TGTGCCAGCAGCTTAAAGACAGGGCGCAACACCGGGGAGCTGTTTTTT. Residues: CASSLKTGRNTGELFF.

The rearrangement joins TRBV27 to TRBJ2-5; TRBD2 matches 16 bases. V trimming: 3 bases; J trimming: 4 bases; junction bases outside the gene matches: 5. Germline V lookup: CDR1 MNHEY, CDR2 SMNVEV (reference sequence). The CDR3 has 17 residues. The CDR3: CASSFGTSGGAIETQYF. The CDR3 coding sequence is TGTGCCAGCAGTTTTGGGACTAGCGGGGGGGCAATAGAGACCCAGTACTTC.

The rearrangement uses TRBV13 and TRBJ2-7; 9 bases align to TRBD2. This CDR3 region has 15 residues. Germline lookup yields CDR1 PRHDT and CDR2 FYEKMQ (reference sequence). V gave up 5 bases and J gave up 5 bases; unmatched junction bases: 10. The CDR3 DNA is TGTGCCAGCAGCGGACCCCCGGGACTAGCAAACGAGCAGTACTTC. Amino acids: CASSGPPGLANEQYF. Variable domain in full (rest from reference TRBV13 and TRBJ2-7): AAGVIQSPRHLIKEKRETATLKCYPIPRHDTVYWYQQGPGQDPQFLISFYEKMQSDKGSIPDRFSAQQFSDYHSELNMSSLELGDSALYFCASSGPPGLANEQYFGPGTRLTVT.

This clone has a single count. This chain joins TRBV7-2 and TRBJ2-7; 8 nucleotides line up with TRBD1. In germline, CDR1 is SGHTA, CDR2 FQGNSA. The CDR3 consists of 14 residues. Trimming took 5 bases from V and 2 from J; bases not matched to a gene: 5. The CDR3 is CASSQAGGPYEQYF. The CDR3 nucleotides are TGTGCCAGCAGCCAGGCAGGGGGCCCCTACGAGCAGTACTTC.

This clone showed up just once. The chain recombines TRBV7-2 with TRBJ1-5; TRBD1 is a possible D gene (5 bases). The CDR3 loop spans 15 amino acids. The germline V gene has CDR1 SGHTA and CDR2 FQGNSA. V shed 0 bases and J shed 5 bases, with 11 bases lying between them. In DNA, the CDR3 is TGTGCCAGCAGCTTAGCGGTGACGGGGGATCAGCCCCAGCATTTT. Its protein product is CASSLAVTGDQPQHF. The variable domain in full, completed from reference TRBV7-2 and TRBJ1-5, reads GAGVSQSPSNKVTEKGKDVELRCDPISGHTALYWYRQSLGQGLEFLIYFQGNSAPDKSGLPSDRFSAERTGGSVSTLTIQRTQQEDSAVYLCASSLAVTGDQPQHFGDGTRLSIL.

This sequence joins TRBV3-1 (or the pseudogene TRBV3-2) and TRBJ2-7, with 10 bases aligning to TRBD1. The CDR3 has 12 amino acids. Germline CDR1 reads LGHDT; CDR2 reads YNNKEL (reference sequence). Losses at the gene ends were 5 bases for V and 7 bases for J; bases not matched to a gene: 2. Here the CDR3 DNA reads TGTGCCAGCAGCAGGACAGGGGGAGAGCAGTACTTC. Its translation is CASSRTGGEQYF.

The chain combines TRBV7-8 with TRBJ1-2, with D unresolved. CDR3 size: 16 residues. Trimming stripped 1 base from V and 4 bases from J, with 16 bases between. Looked up from germline, CDR1 is SGHVS and CDR2 is FQNEAQ. The CDR3 bases are TGTGCCAGCAGCTTAGAACGCCCTACAGTTTCCTATGGCTACACCTTC. Its translation is CASSLERPTVSYGYTF.

The gene calls are TRBV12-3 or TRBV12-4 and TRBJ1-5; D gene ambiguous. The CDR3 spans 13 residues. V lost 4 bases and J lost 5, with 9 bases in between. The CDR3 is CASSYFGDQPQHF. The CDR3 nucleotides read TGTGCCAGCAGTTATTTCGGGGATCAGCCCCAGCATTTT.